Below, 9 T cell receptor beta chains from the same sample are listed, as sequenced in a study of cytotoxic CD8 clonotypes in ibrutinib-treated CLL. Produced via immunoSEQ multiplex PCR; TCRdb's table is partial and in-frame only. In the table there are roughly 220,000 clones, roughly 79% of which are singletons. Sequencing used PBMCs, obtained after 12 months of ibrutinib treatment. The receptors stem from a human donor with chronic lymphocytic leukemia.

This sequence joins TRBV6-5 and TRBJ2-3; 8 bases align to TRBD1. From germline, CDR1 is MNHEY and CDR2 SVGAGI. The length of the CDR3 is 15 residues. Trimming took 5 bases from V and 6 from J; bases not matched to a gene: 10. The CDR3 sequence is CASSPMTGEADTQYF. CDR3 sequence (DNA): TGTGCCAGCAGTCCAATGACAGGGGAAGCTGATACGCAGTATTTT.

The V call is TRBV13, the J call TRBJ2-7; D not certain. This CDR3 has 13 amino acids. The V gene's germline CDR1 is PRHDT and CDR2 FYEKMQ (reference sequence). Trimming left V 4 bases short and J 5 bases short, with 12 bases between. The CDR3 here is CASSSGIVDEQYF. The CDR3 DNA sequence: TGTGCCAGCAGCTCGGGTATTGTAGACGAGCAGTACTTC.

The J gene is TRBJ1-1, the V gene TRBV2; weak D call: TRBD1 (6 bases). The CDR3 is 13 residues long. CDR1 and CDR2 from the germline V gene are SNHLY and FYNNEI. V was trimmed by 6 bases and J by 1 base, leaving 9 bases between them. The CDR3: CASRRGGNTEAFF. The CDR3 bases are TGTGCCAGCAGAAGAGGGGGGAACACTGAAGCTTTCTTT.

This chain connects TRBV28 to TRBJ1-2; D may be TRBD1 (6 bases). The CDR3 runs to 14 residues. The V end was cut by 7 bases, the J end by 0 bases, with 12 bases between. Germline loops: CDR1 MDHEN, CDR2 SYDVKM. CDR3 in amino acids: CASIPTGSNYGYTF. The CDR3 bases are TGTGCCAGCATTCCGACAGGCTCTAACTATGGCTACACCTTC.

On this clone: The germline gene is not matched at one end of the junction; a read error may be the cause. The chain links TRBV4-1 to TRBJ1-2, with 7 bases fitting TRBD1. The CDR3 is 15 residues long. Per germline, CDR1 MGHRA and CDR2 YSYEKL. The CDR3 DNA sequence: TGTGCCAGCAGCTCGCACCGACAGGGAAAGTATGGCTACACCTTC. This sequence encodes CASSSHRQGKYGYTF.

This chain uses TRBV5-4 with TRBJ1-3; perhaps TRBD1 as D (5 bases). This CDR3 spans 15 amino acids. The germline V and J ends were trimmed by 4 bases and 0 bases, with 11 bases remaining between them. The V gene's germline CDR1 is SGHNT and CDR2 YYREEE (reference sequence). CDR3 sequence (DNA): TGTGCCAGCAGCCCGGGGACCCACTCTGGAAACACCATATATTTT. Protein product: CASSPGTHSGNTIYF.

The V call is TRBV5-8, the J call TRBJ1-2, with D tentatively TRBD1 (5 bases). The V gene's germline CDR1 is SGHTS and CDR2 YDEGEE. The CDR3 covers 17 residues. V lost 4 bases and J lost 4, with 23 bases in between. The CDR3 DNA reads TGTGCCAGCAGCCCGGGGGTCTACTGGGCCATGAGCTATGGCTACACCTTC. It specifies CASSPGVYWAMSYGYTF.

This clone was recorded once. The V gene is TRBV4-1, the J gene TRBJ2-1; the match to TRBD2 covers 12 bases. From germline, CDR1 is MGHRA and CDR2 YSYEKL. The CDR3 sequence is 18 residues long. Unmatched junction bases numbered 10, after V lost 4 bases and J lost 3 bases. The CDR3 reads CASSPRLAGAGNYNEQFF. In nucleotides, the CDR3 is TGCGCCAGCAGCCCTCGACTAGCGGGAGCGGGGAACTACAATGAGCAGTTCTTC.

This clone was seen a single time. The chain combines TRBV27 with TRBJ2-3, with 7 bases that match TRBD1. CDR1 is MNHEY and CDR2 is SMNVEV in the germline V gene (reference sequence). Trimming cost V 6 bases and J 3 bases; bases outside gene matches: 3. This CDR3 has 13 residues. CDR3 loop: CASSSQGTDTQYF. Here the CDR3 DNA reads TGTGCCAGCAGCTCACAGGGGACAGATACGCAGTATTTT.